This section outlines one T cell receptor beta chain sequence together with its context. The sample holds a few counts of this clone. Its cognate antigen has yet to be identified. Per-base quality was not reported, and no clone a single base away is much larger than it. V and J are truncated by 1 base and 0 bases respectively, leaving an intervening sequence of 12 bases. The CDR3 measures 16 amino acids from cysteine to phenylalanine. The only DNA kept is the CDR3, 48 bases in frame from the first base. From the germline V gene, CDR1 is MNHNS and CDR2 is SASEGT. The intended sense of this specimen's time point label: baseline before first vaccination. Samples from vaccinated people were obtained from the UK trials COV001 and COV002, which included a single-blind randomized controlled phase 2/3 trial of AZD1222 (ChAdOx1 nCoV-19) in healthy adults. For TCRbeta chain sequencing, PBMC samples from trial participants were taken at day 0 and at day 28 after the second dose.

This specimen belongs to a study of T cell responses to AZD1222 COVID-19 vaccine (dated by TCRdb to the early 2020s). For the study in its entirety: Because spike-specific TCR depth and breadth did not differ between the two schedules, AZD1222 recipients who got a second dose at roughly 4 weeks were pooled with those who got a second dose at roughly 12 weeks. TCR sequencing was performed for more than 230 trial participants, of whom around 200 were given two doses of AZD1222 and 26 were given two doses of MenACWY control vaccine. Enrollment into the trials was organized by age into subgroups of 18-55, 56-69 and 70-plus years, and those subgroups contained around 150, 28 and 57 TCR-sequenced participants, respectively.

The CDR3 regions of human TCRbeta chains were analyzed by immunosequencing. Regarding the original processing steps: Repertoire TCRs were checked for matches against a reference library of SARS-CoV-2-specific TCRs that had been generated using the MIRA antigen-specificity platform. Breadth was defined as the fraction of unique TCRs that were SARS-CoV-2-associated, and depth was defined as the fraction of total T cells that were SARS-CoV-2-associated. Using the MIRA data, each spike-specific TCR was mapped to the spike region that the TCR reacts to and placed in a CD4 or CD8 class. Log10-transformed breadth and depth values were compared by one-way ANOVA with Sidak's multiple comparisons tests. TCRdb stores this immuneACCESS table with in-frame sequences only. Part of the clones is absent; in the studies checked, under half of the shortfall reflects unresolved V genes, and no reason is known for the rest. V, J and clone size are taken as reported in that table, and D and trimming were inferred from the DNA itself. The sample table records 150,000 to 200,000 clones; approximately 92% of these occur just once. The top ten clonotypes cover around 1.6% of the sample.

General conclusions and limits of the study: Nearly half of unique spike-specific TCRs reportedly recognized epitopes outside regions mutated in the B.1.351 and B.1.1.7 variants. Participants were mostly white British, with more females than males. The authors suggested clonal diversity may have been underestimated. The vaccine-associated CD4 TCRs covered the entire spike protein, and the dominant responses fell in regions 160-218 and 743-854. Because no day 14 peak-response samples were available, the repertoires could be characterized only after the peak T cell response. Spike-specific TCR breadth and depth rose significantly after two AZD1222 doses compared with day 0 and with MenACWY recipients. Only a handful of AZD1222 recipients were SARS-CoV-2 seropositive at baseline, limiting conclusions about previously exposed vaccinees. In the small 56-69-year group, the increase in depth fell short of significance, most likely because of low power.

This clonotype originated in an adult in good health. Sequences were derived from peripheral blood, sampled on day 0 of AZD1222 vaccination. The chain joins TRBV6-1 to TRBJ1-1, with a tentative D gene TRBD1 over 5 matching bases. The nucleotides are TGTGCCAGCAGTGAAGGGTGGCAGGGAGTGAACACTGAAGCTTTCTTT. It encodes CASSEGWQGVNTEAFF.